A single sample gave rise to the 24 T cell receptor beta chains below, sequenced in a study of blood T cell repertoires in COVID-19. The data were produced by immunoSEQ multiplex PCR, yet TCRdb's version contains in-frame clones alone and is incomplete. The sample consists of roughly 250,000 clones, about 89% of them appearing once. Material for sequencing was PBMCs or T cells enriched from blood (not recorded which). Source of these receptors: a human donor in a cohort exposed to, infected with or recovered from COVID-19 (not recorded which). The donor label of this sample is uncertain.

CDR3 residues: CASSVPGHHSPLHF. CDR3 coding DNA: TGTGCCAGCAGTGTCCCGGGACACCATTCACCCCTCCACTTT. This chain uses TRBV2 with TRBJ1-6, with D possibly matching TRBD1 (6 bases). Trimming took 4 bases from V and 8 from J, leaving 12 bases between them. This CDR3 is built from 14 residues. From germline, CDR1 is SNHLY and CDR2 FYNNEI.

The chain couples TRBV7-9 to TRBJ1-2; weak D call: TRBD1 (5 bases). Trimming took off 5 bases at V and 5 bases at J, with 18 bases between the two ends. Germline V gene sequence: CDR1 SEHNR, CDR2 FQNEAQ (reference sequence). The CDR3 has 15 residues. The CDR3 loop is CASSPKQDLAYGYTF. CDR3 DNA sequence: TGTGCCAGCAGCCCGAAACAGGACCTCGCGTATGGCTACACCTTC.

The rearrangement joins TRBV4-1 to TRBJ1-1; D gene unclear. There are 14 residues in the CDR3. The V and J ends lost 6 bases and 11 bases respectively, with 22 bases between them. Germline V lookup: CDR1 MGHRA, CDR2 YSYEKL. CDR3 in amino acids: CASSQLVQRPEAFF. CDR3 nucleotides: TGCGCCAGCAGTCAACTGGTTCAACGGCCGGAGGCTTTCTTT.

V gene TRBV6-5 combines with J gene TRBJ1-6, with 7 bases fitting TRBD1. V trimming: 6 bases; J trimming: 8 bases; junction bases outside the gene matches: 7. The CDR3 loop spans 14 amino acids. Germline V CDR1 and CDR2: MNHEY, SVGAGI. The CDR3 here is CASSFDREDSPLHF. The CDR3 DNA follows: TGTGCCAGCAGCTTCGACAGGGAAGATTCACCCCTCCACTTT.

This clone has more than one count but fewer than ten. The chain joins TRBV19 to TRBJ1-4, with D possibly being TRBD1 (5 bases). V dropped 7 bases and J dropped 8 bases, with 23 bases sitting between them. CDR1 LNHDA and CDR2 SQIVND come from the germline V gene (reference sequence). The CDR3 loop spans 16 amino acids. CDR3 in amino acids: CASTRGLPGGGEKLFF. In DNA, the CDR3 is TGTGCCAGTACCCGGGGACTGCCCGGGGGAGGGGAAAAACTGTTTTTT.

The chain employs TRBV18 and TRBJ1-1, with unresolved D. Looked up from germline, CDR1 is KGHSH and CDR2 is LQKENI. Trimming left V 2 bases short and J 3 bases short, with 7 bases between. The CDR3 loop spans 13 amino acids. CDR3 nucleotides: TGTGCCAGCTCACCAGAGTTAGACACTGAAGCTTTCTTT. Amino acids: CASSPELDTEAFF. Using reference TRBV18 and TRBJ1-1 for the parts outside the CDR3, the full variable domain is NAGVMQNPRHLVRRRGQEARLRCSPMKGHSHVYWYRQLPEEGLKFMVYLQKENIIDESGMPKERFSAEFPKEGPSILRIQQVVRGDSAAYFCASSPELDTEAFFGQGTRLTVV.

V usage is TRBV24-1 and J usage is TRBJ2-7; D ambiguous. This CDR3 has 14 amino acids. Looked up from germline, CDR1 is KGHDR and CDR2 is SFDVKD. Trimming shortened V by 3 bases and J by 5 bases, and 13 bases separated the two germline ends. The CDR3 region is CATSDRRLPNEQYF. The CDR3 DNA reads as TGTGCCACCAGTGATAGAAGACTCCCTAACGAGCAGTACTTC.

The V call is TRBV19, the J call TRBJ2-3; TRBD2 matches 9 bases. This CDR3 has 14 residues. V lost 3 bases and J lost 4; bases outside the gene matches: 2. Germline V gene data show CDR1 as LNHDA and CDR2 as SQIVND (reference sequence). CDR3 protein: CASSMSGGPDTQYF. The CDR3 DNA follows: TGTGCCAGTAGTATGAGCGGGGGGCCAGATACGCAGTATTTT.

This sequence joins TRBV2 and TRBJ1-2, with D hard to call. The CDR3 loop spans 14 amino acids. The germline CDR1 and CDR2 sequences are SNHLY and FYNNEI. Trimming removed 4 bases at V and 4 bases at J, with 13 bases between. The DNA for the CDR3 is TGTGCCAGCAGTGCAACTCTTGGGAGCTATGGCTACACCTTC. This encodes CASSATLGSYGYTF. Variable domain in full (rest from reference TRBV2 and TRBJ1-2): EPEVTQTPSHQVTQMGQEVILRCVPISNHLYFYWYRQILGQKVEFLVSFYNNEISEKSEIFDDQFSVERPDGSNFTLKIRSTKLEDSAMYFCASSATLGSYGYTFGSGTRLTVV.

V and J are TRBV5-1 and TRBJ1-6; D is uncertain. Germline CDR1 is SGHRS and CDR2 is YFSETQ. There are 17 residues in the CDR3. Trimming took off 1 base at V and 1 base at J, with 12 bases between the two ends. CDR3 in DNA: TGCGCCAGCAGCTTGCGAAGGGAGGCTTCCTATAATTCACCCCTCCACTTT. Its translation is CASSLRREASYNSPLHF.

This clone came up once. The rearrangement links TRBV12-5 to TRBJ1-5; TRBD1 might be the D (6 bases). The V gene lost 5 bases and the J gene lost 2 bases, with 16 bases spanning the gap. The CDR3 loop spans 16 amino acids. Per germline, CDR1 LGHNT and CDR2 FRNRAP. In nucleotides, the CDR3 is TGTGCTAGTGGTCCAGCTCCAGGGGTCCGCAATCAGCCCCAGCATTTT. Amino acid sequence: CASGPAPGVRNQPQHF. Complete variable domain (other parts from reference TRBV12-5 and TRBJ1-5): DARVTQTPRHKVTEMGQEVTMRCQPILGHNTVFWYRQTMMQGLELLAYFRNRAPLDDSGMPKDRFSAEMPDATLATLKIQPSEPRDSAVYFCASGPAPGVRNQPQHFGDGTRLSIL.

The chain carries TRBV7-2 and TRBJ2-3; TRBD1 matches at 7 bases. Germline CDR1 SGHTA, CDR2 FQGNSA. The CDR3 is made up of 13 amino acids. J gave up 4 bases and V 5 bases, and 3 bases lay outside the gene matches. In nucleotides, the CDR3 is TGTGCCAGCAGCAGACAGGGATCAGATACGCAGTATTTT. It codes for CASSRQGSDTQYF.

The chain uses TRBV27 and TRBJ2-7; D possibly corresponds to TRBD1 (5 bases). V was shortened by 7 bases and J by 2 bases, with 15 bases between the two germline ends. The germline gives CDR1 MNHEY, CDR2 SMNVEV (reference sequence). The CDR3 extends over 14 amino acids. CDR3 DNA: TGTGCCAGCACCCTCAGGGTCATGGCCTACGAGCAGTACTTC. Translating gives CASTLRVMAYEQYF.

This clone was seen only a few times. The genes are TRBV4-2 and TRBJ1-1; no reliable D call. The CDR3 totals 18 residues. Germline V gives CDR1 LGHNA, CDR2 YNFKEQ. Trimming took 0 bases from V and 0 from J, leaving 17 bases between them. CDR3 sequence (DNA): TGTGCCAGCAGCCAAGATCCCTCTCGCGGTTTAGTGAACACTGAAGCTTTCTTT. As protein: CASSQDPSRGLVNTEAFF.

The rearrangement joins TRBV19 to TRBJ2-1; D possibly corresponds to TRBD2 (6 bases). Germline assignment: CDR1 LNHDA and CDR2 SQIVND (reference sequence). The CDR3 spans 15 residues. Trimming stripped 9 bases from V and 10 bases from J, with 25 bases between. The CDR3 nucleotides read TGTGCCAGCACTTCATCCACCTTGACTAGTGACGAGCAGTTCTTC. The encoded protein is CASTSSTLTSDEQFF.

This sequence joins TRBV7-9 and TRBJ2-3; 7 bases are shared with TRBD1. This CDR3 is built from 15 residues. V shed 5 bases, J shed 1 base, and the junction held 6 bases outside the gene matches. The germline V gene encodes CDR1 SEHNR and CDR2 FQNEAQ (reference sequence). DNA for the CDR3: TGTGCCAGCAGCCGCGACAGGGAAGGCACAGATACGCAGTATTTT. It yields the protein CASSRDREGTDTQYF.

The J gene is TRBJ2-5, the V gene TRBV5-5; D uncertain. Trimming shortened V by 1 base and J by 0 bases, and 10 bases separated the two germline ends. CDR1 is SGHKS, CDR2 YYEKEE, per germline (reference sequence). This CDR3 is built from 15 residues. The CDR3 bases are TGTGCCAGCAGCTTGCTTGTACTGTACCAAGAGACCCAGTACTTC. Amino acids: CASSLLVLYQETQYF.

The rearrangement joins TRBV13 to TRBJ2-4; 11 bases are shared with TRBD1. This CDR3 is 18 amino acids long. Per germline, CDR1 PRHDT and CDR2 FYEKMQ (reference sequence). The J segment lost 0 bases and the V segment lost 4 bases, leaving 8 bases of the junction unmatched. CDR3 sequence: CASSYGQGAQLAKNIQYF. The CDR3 bases are TGTGCCAGCAGCTACGGACAGGGGGCTCAATTAGCCAAAAACATTCAGTACTTC.

The rearrangement links TRBV13 to TRBJ2-3; the match to TRBD1 covers 7 bases. V lost 3 bases to trimming and J lost 10 bases; unmatched junction nucleotides: 10. CDR1 and CDR2 (germline): PRHDT, FYEKMQ (reference sequence). The CDR3 has 14 residues. CDR3 DNA sequence: TGTGCCAGCAGCTTGCGAGGGGGCCATGGCGCGCAGTATTTT. Amino acids: CASSLRGGHGAQYF.

This clone has only a few counts. The chain combines TRBV4-3 with TRBJ1-2, with D maybe TRBD1 (6 bases). Germline loops: CDR1 LGHNA, CDR2 YSLEER. This CDR3 region has 14 residues. Trimming took 4 bases from V and 4 from J, leaving 13 bases between them. The CDR3 coding sequence is TGCGCCAGCAGCCCAGGGGTAGAAGTCTATGGCTACACCTTC. Its translation: CASSPGVEVYGYTF.

This clone was recorded only once. This rearrangement joins TRBV7-9 to TRBJ2-7; 10 bases agree with TRBD1. Germline V CDR1 and CDR2: SEHNR, FQNEAQ (reference sequence). Trimming took 4 bases from V and 3 from J; bases not matched to a gene: 6. The CDR3 totals 15 residues. CDR3 coding DNA: TGTGCCAGCAGCTCGACCGGGACAGGGGACTACGAGCAGTACTTC. Protein product: CASSSTGTGDYEQYF.

J is TRBJ2-7 and V is TRBV28, with 7 bases identical to TRBD1. The CDR3 sequence is 13 residues long. V lost 4 bases, J lost 6 bases, and 6 bases stayed unmatched. Germline V gene lookup returns CDR1 MDHEN and CDR2 SYDVKM. The CDR3 protein is CASSSTGLGEQYF. Here the CDR3 DNA reads TGTGCCAGCAGTTCGACAGGGCTCGGCGAGCAGTACTTC.

DNA of the CDR3: TGCGCCAGCAGCCCCGGACAGGGGGACATTCAGTACTTC. The encoded protein is CASSPGQGDIQYF. V and J are TRBV4-3 and TRBJ2-4; 10 nucleotides align to TRBD1. CDR3 length equals 13 residues. Germline CDR1 reads LGHNA; CDR2 reads YSLEER. V dropped 4 bases and J dropped 8; count of bases not matched to a gene: 2.

The rearrangement uses TRBV7-2 and TRBJ2-5, with TRBD1 matching over 8 bases. The germline V gene encodes CDR1 SGHTA and CDR2 FQGNSA. The CDR3 contains 16 residues. The junction had 10 bases not matched to a gene; V was cut back by 2 bases and J by 5 bases. CDR3 DNA: TGTGCCAGCAGCTTAAGGCAGGGGGCAATTGGGGAGACCCAGTACTTC. Amino acids: CASSLRQGAIGETQYF.